The present T cell receptor (beta chain) was sequenced within a study of T-cell reconstitution after alpha-beta-depleted transplantation in children (dated by TCRdb to 2015 to 2016). With respect to the entire study: Using TCR repertoire profiling, the study quantitatively followed how T-cell immune reconstitution unfolded in children after TCRalphabeta/CD19-depleted allogeneic hematopoietic cell transplantation.

The library was produced with PCR. Sequenced using an Illumina HiSeq 2500. To normalize quantification of the TCRbeta repertoire, the TCR libraries were built with molecular barcoding that relied on unique molecular identifiers. TCRdb itself trimmed the public reads at Q25 with fastp, ran MiXCR and retained productive beta chains. Identical CDR3 protein sequences are pooled into one entry, listed with their most common genes and DNA. Recorded for this sample are around 490,000 distinct CDR3 sequences; 10% to 12% of them occurred a single time. Of the sample, around 15% is held by the ten largest clones. V drops 2 bases and J drops 4 bases, leaving 14 bases in between. From a lookup of the germline V gene (reference sequence), CDR1 and CDR2 are LNHNV and YYDKDF. There are 16 amino acids in the CDR3, from cysteine to phenylalanine inclusive. The sequence is cut down to CDR3 DNA, 48 bases in frame from base 1.

In this sample, this clonotype turned up a few times. The antigen it binds to is not known. No much larger clone is present one base from it, and per-base qualities are unavailable. In the paper's terms, the treatment or condition label means: allogeneic hematopoietic cell transplantation with graft depleted of TCRalphabeta T cells and CD19 B cells. The transplant recipients were children given TCRalphabeta/CD19-depleted allogeneic hematopoietic cell grafts. Results and caveats for the whole study, not just this receptor: The frequencies of hyperexpanded clones fell over the following months, and after one year, T-cell counts and TCRbeta diversity were mostly attributed to newly produced T cells. About two months after transplant, the apparently early recovery of alphabetaT-cell counts reportedly depended on just several hundred clones that had expanded rapidly and came from non-depleted graft cells. In some patients, high TCRbeta diversity at day 60 was attributed to recipient T cells and intrathymic progenitors that had survived conditioning.

This specimen was PBMCs, mostly from graft donor cells, taken 180 days after TCRalphabeta/CD19-depleted stem cell transplant. The sequence is built from TRBV15 and TRBJ1-4; TRBD1 is possibly the D segment (5 matching bases). This TCR came from a female patient aged 2-15 years who had a stem cell transplant for aplastic anemia, so the T cells may come from the graft donor. CDR3 protein: CATSRYRGQHNEKLFF. The DNA reads as follows: TGTGCCACCAGCAGATATAGGGGTCAGCATAATGAAAAACTGTTTTTT.